What follows describes a single T cell receptor beta chain. V was clipped by 5 bases and J by 2 bases; unmatched bases: 13. CDR3 size: 19 residues. Germline V gene lookup returns CDR1 SGHTA and CDR2 FQGNSA. Clones were sequenced by immunoSEQ multiplex PCR, and TCRdb holds only the in-frame ones, with some missing. This sample yields roughly 120,000 clones, of which less than 90% are seen a single time; 1.9% belongs to the top ten. This specimen comes from a study of blood T cell repertoires in COVID-19. The sample was peripheral blood. The genes are TRBV7-2 and TRBJ2-4; 12 bases agree with TRBD2. The TCR was taken from a man in his 70s with acute or convalescent COVID-19. For the CDR3, the DNA is TGTGCCAGCAGCCCAAAGGAACTCCTAGCGGGGGGGACCAAAAACATTCAGTACTTC. Translated: CASSPKELLAGGTKNIQYF.